This T cell receptor (beta chain) was sequenced in a study of blood T cells in healthy people across ages. The overall study: Capture via template switching afforded approximately one barcoded beta molecule per two T cells.

The V and J ends lost 3 bases and 7 bases, in that order; junction bases with no gene match: 12. This CDR3 contains 16 residues. CDR1 and CDR2 from the germline V gene are DFQATT and SNEGSKA (reference sequence). Study findings and constraints: Because sorting was not performed, PBMCs prevented conclusive naive versus antigen-experienced comparison.

About this clonotype: Its antigen is unidentified.

A second PCR, run for about 6 to 12 cycles, used a sample-barcoded 5' primer plus a J-beta primer mix. A minimum of 2.5 million CDR3-containing paired-end reads was obtained for each sample. Via MiXCR, TCRdb re-called the 5' RACE reads, giving one row per CDR3 protein. The top ten clones hold 15% to 20% of a sample with hundreds of thousands of distinct CDR3 sequences, about 45% of them seen once. Sequencing used blood. V usage is TRBV20-1 and J usage is TRBJ2-7, with 13 bases that match TRBD2. The TCR was taken from a man aged 80 or over in good health. Written as DNA, the CDR3 is TGCAGTGCTAGCCCCGTCACTAGCGGGAGGGCCGTGGAGCAGTACTTC. Translated, it gives CSASPVTSGRAVEQYF.